The rows below give T cell receptor beta chains drawn from one sample of a study of T cells in Graves' hyperthyroidism and ophthalmopathy. MiXCR was run by TCRdb on the multiplex PCR reads, yielding one entry per CDR3 protein. This sample yields more than 350,000 distinct CDR3 sequences, of which 15% are seen a single time; roughly 19% belongs to the top ten. The sample consisted of blood. The receptors come from a woman aged 55 to 70 with Graves' ophthalmopathy. Both conserved end residues are part of each CDR3. The D gene is left open where the match is weak. Expanded clones get a size class; other rows say once, few or many, or leave the size out.

clone_size j_call v_call d_call cdr3_nt cdr3_aa
NA TRBJ2-3 TRBV20-1 NA TGCAGTGCTAGGGGTAGCGGAGCCTACACAGATACGCAGTATTTT CSARGSGAYTDTQYF
many TRBJ2-1 TRBV7-8 TRBD1 TGTGCCAGCAGCCCTAGCGTTGGGACAGGGTTTGAGCAGTTCTTC CASSPSVGTGFEQFF
NA TRBJ1-6 TRBV28 NA TGTGCCAGCGGGAGTAATAATTCACCCCTCCACTTT CASGSNNSPLHF
NA TRBJ1-2 TRBV20-1 NA TGCAGTGCTATAGAGGGTAGACAGGCCTTGAACTATGGCTACACCTTC CSAIEGRQALNYGYTF
NA TRBJ2-7 TRBV20-1 TRBD1 TGCAGTGCCAGAATCCCCGGGGGACAGGGGACACGGGGCTACGAGCAGTACTTC CSARIPGGQGTRGYEQYF
many TRBJ2-1 TRBV28 NA TGTGCCAGCAGCCTAACAGGGCGGCCCCCCAATGAGCAGTTCTTC CASSLTGRPPNEQFF
many TRBJ2-5 TRBV28 TRBD2 TGTGCCAGCAGTTCCAGCGGGATAGTCGCGGAGACCCAGTACTTC CASSSSGIVAETQYF
NA TRBJ2-3 TRBV9 NA TGTGCCAGCAGCGTAGCGGGGAGTCCTAGCACAGATACGCAGTATTTT CASSVAGSPSTDTQYF
NA TRBJ2-7 TRBV27 TRBD2 TGTGCCAGCAGTTTAGGGACTAGCGGGAGTAGTCTTTGGTACGAGCAGTACTTC CASSLGTSGSSLWYEQYF
many TRBJ2-1 TRBV11-2 NA TGTGCCAGCAGCTTATGGGGGGATTCCTACAATGAGCAGTTCTTC CASSLWGDSYNEQFF
many TRBJ2-1 TRBV6-1 TRBD2 TGTGCCAGCAAGGCCCGACTAGCGGGGACCGATGAGCAGTTCTTC CASKARLAGTDEQFF
many TRBJ2-5 TRBV7-8 NA TGTGCCAGCAGCTCACCCACAGGGAGAGAAGAGACCCAGTACTTC CASSSPTGREETQYF
many TRBJ1-1 TRBV7-9 NA TGTGCCAGCAAGGGTGATTTGGCTGAAGCTTTCTTT CASKGDLAEAFF
many TRBJ2-1 TRBV4-1 TRBD2 TGCGCCAGCAGCCGGGGTGGAGCGGGAGGGGTCAATGAGCAGTTCTTC CASSRGGAGGVNEQFF
many TRBJ1-1 TRBV2 TRBD1 TGTGCCAGCAGGGGGGACAGCACCTTGAACACTGAAGCTTTCTTT CASRGDSTLNTEAFF
many TRBJ2-1 TRBV6-2/TRBV6-3 NA TGTGCCAGCAGTTCCAGCTCCTACAATGAGCAGTTCTTC CASSSSSYNEQFF